This T cell receptor (beta chain) was identified during a study of T-cell memory formation after mild COVID-19. Overall study results and limits: A balance of CD4 and CD8 characterized clones contracting day 15 to 85, whereas later expanders leaned CD4+.

TCRdb re-derived calls from the 5' RACE reads in MiXCR, one entry per CDR3 protein. This sample has some 7,100 distinct CDR3 sequences, with around 58% found just once. To note about this clonotype: Its antigen is unidentified.

Germline V gene lookup returns CDR1 LGHNT and CDR2 FRNRAP. The CDR3 length is 14 residues. V lost 1 base and J lost 4, with 9 bases in between. Sequenced input: PBMCs or a T cell subset sorted from them (not recorded which). The rearrangement joins TRBV12-5 to TRBJ2-3; a possible D gene is TRBD2 (5 bases). The TCR was taken from an adult who had mild COVID-19 (a few samples of this study predate the infection). Cell type and time point are not known. CDR3 in amino acids: CASGLGDYADTQYF. The CDR3, as DNA: TGTGCTAGTGGTTTGGGAGACTACGCAGATACGCAGTATTTT. The whole variable domain, remainder taken from reference TRBV12-5 and TRBJ2-3, is DARVTQTPRHKVTEMGQEVTMRCQPILGHNTVFWYRQTMMQGLELLAYFRNRAPLDDSGMPKDRFSAEMPDATLATLKIQPSEPRDSAVYFCASGLGDYADTQYFGPGTRLTVL.